This TCR beta chain was recovered during a study of cytomegalovirus exposure and HLA in healthy donors. PCR was performed using 60 Vbeta and 13 Jbeta primers. Sequencing used immunoSEQ multiplex PCR; TCRdb keeps in-frame clones, though not all of them. Among around 140,000 clones listed, roughly 70% were seen once. Trimming removed 4 bases at V and 6 bases at J, with 20 bases between. CDR1 SGDLS and CDR2 YYNGEE come from the germline V gene. The CDR3 is made up of 15 amino acids. This clone has only a few counts. Sequencing was performed on PBMCs. The V gene is TRBV9, the J gene TRBJ2-7, with D possibly being TRBD1 (5 bases). This TCR was recovered from a man aged 30 to 45 in good health and CMV-seronegative. CDR3 protein: CASSPRAQDRTEQYF. The CDR3 coding sequence is TGTGCCAGCAGCCCTCGGGCACAGGACCGGACCGAGCAGTACTTC.